These 10 T cell receptor beta chains originate from one sample sequenced in a study of identical twins. TCRdb used MiXCR to reprocess the 5' RACE reads, holding one entry per CDR3 protein. The table has roughly 720,000 distinct CDR3 sequences, 15% to 20% seen once. These same data were also listed under a study on T cells expressing NK-cell markers.

The material sequenced was PBMCs. These receptors originate from a woman under 30 in good health.

This clonotype was detected a few times. This rearrangement joins TRBV6-1 to TRBJ1-1; weak D call: TRBD1 (6 bases). Germline V gives CDR1 MNHNS, CDR2 SASEGT. The CDR3 contains 14 residues. Trimming stripped 5 bases from V and 1 base from J, with 11 bases between. CDR3 DNA: TGTGCCAGCAGTCGGGGGCGAGGGAACACTGAAGCTTTCTTT. Residues: CASSRGRGNTEAFF.

This clonotype was counted a few times. The V gene is TRBV12-3 or TRBV12-4, the J gene TRBJ1-4, with no clear D. This CDR3 contains 13 residues. V lost 8 bases and J 7 bases, leaving 14 bases between the germline ends. The CDR3 loop is CASVRGSAEKLFF. CDR3 sequence (DNA): TGTGCCAGCGTCCGTGGTTCGGCTGAAAAACTGTTTTTT.

This clonotype has only a few counts. The chain combines TRBV6-2 or TRBV6-3 with TRBJ2-1; the match to TRBD2 covers 8 bases. V was clipped by 2 bases and J by 7 bases; unmatched bases: 10. Germline lookup yields CDR1 MNHEY and CDR2 SVGEGT. The CDR3 loop spans 16 amino acids. CDR3 DNA: TGTGCCAGCAGTTACACTTACGGGGGGGCCTTGAATGAGCAGTTCTTC. Protein: CASSYTYGGALNEQFF.

This clonotype was seen only a few times. In DNA, the CDR3 is TGTGCCACCAGCAGCTTAGCGGGGGGTTACAATGAGCAGTTCTTC. Translation gives CATSSLAGGYNEQFF. This chain connects TRBV15 to TRBJ2-1, with 10 positions matching TRBD2. Germline CDR1 reads LNHNV; CDR2 reads YYDKDF (reference sequence). The CDR3 spans 15 residues. V shed 3 bases and J 4 bases; nucleotides not matched to a gene: 3.

This clonotype was seen a handful of times. The chain recombines TRBV28 with TRBJ2-7, with 8 bases matching TRBD1. CDR1 is MDHEN, CDR2 SYDVKM, per germline. This CDR3 has 13 amino acids. J lost 1 base, V lost 7 bases, and 3 bases had no gene match. The CDR3 region has the DNA TGTGCCAGCACCGGGACAGGATCCTACGAGCAGTACTTC. It translates to CASTGTGSYEQYF.

This clonotype has just a few counts. V usage is TRBV5-5 and J usage is TRBJ2-1, with TRBD2 matching over 11 bases. The V segment lost 6 bases and the J segment 7 bases; nucleotides outside the gene matches: 9. The CDR3 has 15 amino acids. The germline gives CDR1 SGHKS, CDR2 YYEKEE (reference sequence). This chain's CDR3 is CASILSGRAVNEQFF. CDR3 nucleotides: TGTGCCAGCATCCTTAGCGGGAGGGCGGTAAATGAGCAGTTCTTC.

This clonotype occurred a few times. The genes are TRBV13 and TRBJ2-7; perhaps D is TRBD1 or TRBD2 (5 bases each). V dropped 1 base and J dropped 0 bases, with 10 bases sitting between them. The CDR3 totals 15 residues. Per germline, CDR1 PRHDT and CDR2 FYEKMQ (reference sequence). CDR3 DNA: TGTGCCAGCAGCTTAGCTGAGGGACCCTCCTACGAGCAGTACTTC. Translating it yields CASSLAEGPSYEQYF.

The chain is built from TRBV7-9 and TRBJ2-7; tentative D call: TRBD2 (5 bases). The germline V gene has CDR1 SEHNR and CDR2 FQNEAQ (reference sequence). This CDR3 is built from 16 residues. Trimming took 2 bases from V and 0 from J, leaving 14 bases between them. The CDR3 sequence is CASSLRRGQSSYEQYF. The DNA of the CDR3 is TGTGCCAGCAGCTTACGTCGGGGTCAGAGCTCCTACGAGCAGTACTTC. The full variable domain, in which reference TRBV7-9 and TRBJ2-7 provide the parts outside the CDR3, is DTGVSQNPRHKITKRGQNVTFRCDPISEHNRLYWYRQTLGQGPEFLTYFQNEAQLEKSRLLSDRFSAERPKGSFSTLEIQRTEQGDSAMYLCASSLRRGQSSYEQYFGPGTRLTVT.

Only a few counts were recorded for this clonotype. The chain joins TRBV20-1 to TRBJ2-1, with TRBD1 matching over 7 bases. The germline gives CDR1 DFQATT, CDR2 SNEGSKA (reference sequence). The ends lost 1 base at V and 2 bases at J; junction bases unmatched: 2. CDR3 length: 14 amino acids. The CDR3 DNA is TGCAGTGCTAGAGTAGGACAGGCCTACAATGAGCAGTTCTTC. Translation: CSARVGQAYNEQFF.

This clonotype was seen only a few times. The chain is built from TRBV25-1 and TRBJ2-2, with TRBD2 matching over 9 bases. The germline gives CDR1 MGHDK, CDR2 SYGVNS. The CDR3 runs 18 residues. V was clipped by 5 bases and J by 2 bases; unmatched bases: 12. The CDR3 region is CASSPRGAGGPNTGELFF. The CDR3 DNA reads as TGTGCCAGCAGTCCCCGAGGCGCGGGAGGGCCAAACACCGGGGAGCTGTTTTTT.